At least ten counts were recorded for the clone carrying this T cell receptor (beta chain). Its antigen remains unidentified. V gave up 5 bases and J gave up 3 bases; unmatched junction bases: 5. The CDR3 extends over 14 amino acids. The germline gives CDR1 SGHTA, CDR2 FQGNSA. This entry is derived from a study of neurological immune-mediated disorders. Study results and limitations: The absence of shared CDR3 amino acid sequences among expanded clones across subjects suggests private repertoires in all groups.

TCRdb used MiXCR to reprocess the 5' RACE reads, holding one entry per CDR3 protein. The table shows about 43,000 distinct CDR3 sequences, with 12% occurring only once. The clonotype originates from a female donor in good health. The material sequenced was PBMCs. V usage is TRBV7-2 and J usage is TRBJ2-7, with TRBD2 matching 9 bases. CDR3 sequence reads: CASSKAGGGYEQYF. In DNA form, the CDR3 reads TGTGCCAGCAGCAAAGCGGGGGGAGGCTACGAGCAGTACTTC.